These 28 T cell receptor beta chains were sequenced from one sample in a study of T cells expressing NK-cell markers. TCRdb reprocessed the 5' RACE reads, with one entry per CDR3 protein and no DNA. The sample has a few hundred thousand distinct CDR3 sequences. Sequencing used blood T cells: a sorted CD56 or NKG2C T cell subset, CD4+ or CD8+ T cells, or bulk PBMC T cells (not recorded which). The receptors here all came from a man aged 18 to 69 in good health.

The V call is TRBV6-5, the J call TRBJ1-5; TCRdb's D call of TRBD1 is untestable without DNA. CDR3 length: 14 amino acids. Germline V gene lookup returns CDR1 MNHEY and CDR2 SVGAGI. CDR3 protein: CASSYSDRGQPQHF.

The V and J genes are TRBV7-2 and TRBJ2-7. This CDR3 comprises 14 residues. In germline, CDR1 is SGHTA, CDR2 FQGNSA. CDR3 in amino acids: CASSLSHAAYEQYF.

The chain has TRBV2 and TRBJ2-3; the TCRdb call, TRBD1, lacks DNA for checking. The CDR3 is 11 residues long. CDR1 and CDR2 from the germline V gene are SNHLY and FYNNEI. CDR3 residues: CASRPAGHQYF.

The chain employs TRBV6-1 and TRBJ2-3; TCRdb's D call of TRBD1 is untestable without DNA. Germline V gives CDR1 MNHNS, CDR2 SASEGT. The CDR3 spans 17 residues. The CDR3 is CASRHPLRPGGTDTQYF.

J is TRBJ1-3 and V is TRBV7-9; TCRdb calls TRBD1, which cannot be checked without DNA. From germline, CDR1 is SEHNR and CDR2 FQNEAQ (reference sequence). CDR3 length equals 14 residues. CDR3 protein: CASSFGQGRNTIYF.

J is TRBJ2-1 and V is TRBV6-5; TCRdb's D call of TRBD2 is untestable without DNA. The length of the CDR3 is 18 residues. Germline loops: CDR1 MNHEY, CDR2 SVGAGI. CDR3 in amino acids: CASNSLAGGRSSYNEQFF.

CDR3 region: CASSVLEGAYTEAFF. This chain uses TRBV18 with TRBJ1-1; there is no DNA to check the TCRdb D call of TRBD1. The CDR3 has 15 residues. The germline CDR1 and CDR2 sequences are KGHSH and LQKENI.

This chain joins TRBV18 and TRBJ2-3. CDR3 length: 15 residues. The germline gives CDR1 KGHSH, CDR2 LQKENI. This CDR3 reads CASSTNQGSTDTQYF. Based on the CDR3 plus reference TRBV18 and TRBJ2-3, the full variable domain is NAGVMQNPRHLVRRRGQEARLRCSPMKGHSHVYWYRQLPEEGLKFMVYLQKENIIDESGMPKERFSAEFPKEGPSILRIQQVVRGDSAAYFCASSTNQGSTDTQYFGPGTRLTVL.

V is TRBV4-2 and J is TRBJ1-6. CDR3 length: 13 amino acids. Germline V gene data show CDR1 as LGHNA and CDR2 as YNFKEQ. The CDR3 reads CASSRDRNSPLHF.

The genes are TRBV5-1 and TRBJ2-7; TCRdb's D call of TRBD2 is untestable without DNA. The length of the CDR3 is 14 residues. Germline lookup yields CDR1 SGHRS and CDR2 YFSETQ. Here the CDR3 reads CASSIDGIAYEQYF.

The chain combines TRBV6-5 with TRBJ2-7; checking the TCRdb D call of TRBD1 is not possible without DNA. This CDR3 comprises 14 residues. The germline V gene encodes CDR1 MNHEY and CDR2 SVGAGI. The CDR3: CASSSPQGGNEQYF.

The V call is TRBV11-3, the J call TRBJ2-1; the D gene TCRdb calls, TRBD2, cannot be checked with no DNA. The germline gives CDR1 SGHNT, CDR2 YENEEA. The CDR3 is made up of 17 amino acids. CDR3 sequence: CASSSEEESQFYNEQFF. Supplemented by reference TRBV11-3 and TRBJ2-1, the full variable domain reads EAGVVQSPRYKIIEKKQPVAFWCNPISGHNTLYWYLQNLGQGPELLIRYENEEAVDDSQLPKDRFSAERLKGVDSTLKIQPAELGDSAVYLCASSSEEESQFYNEQFFGPGTRLTVL.

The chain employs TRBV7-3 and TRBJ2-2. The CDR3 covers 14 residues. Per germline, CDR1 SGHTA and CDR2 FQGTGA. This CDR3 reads CASSLTPDVGELFF.

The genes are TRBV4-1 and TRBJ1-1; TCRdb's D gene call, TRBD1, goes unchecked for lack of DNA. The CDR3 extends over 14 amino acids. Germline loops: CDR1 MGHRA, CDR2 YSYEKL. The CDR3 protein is CASSQPGQSLRAFF.

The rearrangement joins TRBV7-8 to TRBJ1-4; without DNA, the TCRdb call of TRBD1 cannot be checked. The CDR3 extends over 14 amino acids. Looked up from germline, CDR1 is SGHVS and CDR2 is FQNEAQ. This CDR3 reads CASSRTGRNEKLFF.

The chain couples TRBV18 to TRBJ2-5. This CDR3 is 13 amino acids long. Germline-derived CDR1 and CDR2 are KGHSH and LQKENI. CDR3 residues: CASSQNGRETQYF.

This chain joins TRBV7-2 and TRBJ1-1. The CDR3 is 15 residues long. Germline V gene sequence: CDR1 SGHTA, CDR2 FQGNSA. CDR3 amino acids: CASSRGTVQNTEAFF.

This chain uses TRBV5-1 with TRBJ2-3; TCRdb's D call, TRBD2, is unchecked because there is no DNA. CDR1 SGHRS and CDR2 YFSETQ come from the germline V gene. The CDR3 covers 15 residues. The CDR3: CASQSGAVSTDTQYF.

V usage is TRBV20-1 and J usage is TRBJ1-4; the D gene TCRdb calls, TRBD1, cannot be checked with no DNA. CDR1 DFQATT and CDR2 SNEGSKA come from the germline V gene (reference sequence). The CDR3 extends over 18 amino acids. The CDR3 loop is CSARGALALGESNEKLFF.

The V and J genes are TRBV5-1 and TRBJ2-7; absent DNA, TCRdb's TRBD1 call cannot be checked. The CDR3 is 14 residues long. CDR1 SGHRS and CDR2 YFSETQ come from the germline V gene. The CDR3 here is CASRDRADGSKQYF.

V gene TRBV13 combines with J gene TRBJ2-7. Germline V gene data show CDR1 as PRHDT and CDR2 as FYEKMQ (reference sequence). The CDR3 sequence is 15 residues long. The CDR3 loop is CASSLATTQRREQYF.

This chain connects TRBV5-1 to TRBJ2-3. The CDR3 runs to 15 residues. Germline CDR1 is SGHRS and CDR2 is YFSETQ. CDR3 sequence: CASSLTAVSTDTQYF. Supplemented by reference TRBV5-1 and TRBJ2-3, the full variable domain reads KAGVTQTPRYLIKTRGQQVTLSCSPISGHRSVSWYQQTPGQGLQFLFEYFSETQRNKGNFPGRFSGRQFSNSRSEMNVSTLELGDSALYLCASSLTAVSTDTQYFGPGTRLTVL.

CDR3 region: CASSFPRAGGSGTDTQYF. The rearrangement links TRBV5-1 to TRBJ2-3; TCRdb's assignment of TRBD1 cannot be checked, as there is no DNA. This CDR3 is 18 amino acids long. CDR1 is SGHRS and CDR2 is YFSETQ in the germline V gene.

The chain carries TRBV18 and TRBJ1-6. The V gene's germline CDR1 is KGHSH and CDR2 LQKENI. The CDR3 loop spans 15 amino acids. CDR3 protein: CASSSTPERNSPLHF.

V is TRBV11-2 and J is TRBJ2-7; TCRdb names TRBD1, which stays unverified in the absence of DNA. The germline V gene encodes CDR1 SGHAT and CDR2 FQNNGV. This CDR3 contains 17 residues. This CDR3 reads CASSKAWYTGKPYEQYF.

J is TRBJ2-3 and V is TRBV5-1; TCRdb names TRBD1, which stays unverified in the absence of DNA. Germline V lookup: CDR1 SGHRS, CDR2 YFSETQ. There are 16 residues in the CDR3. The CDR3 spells CASSLQGGQNTDTQYF.

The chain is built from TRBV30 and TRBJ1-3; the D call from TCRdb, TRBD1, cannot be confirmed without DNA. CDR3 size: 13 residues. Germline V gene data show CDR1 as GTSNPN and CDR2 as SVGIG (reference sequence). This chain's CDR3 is CAWTGGPGNTIYF.

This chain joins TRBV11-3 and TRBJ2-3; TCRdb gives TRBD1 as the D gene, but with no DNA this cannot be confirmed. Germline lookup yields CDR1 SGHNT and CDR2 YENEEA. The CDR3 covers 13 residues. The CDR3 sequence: CASSPTGAGTQYF.